The entry below gives a single T cell receptor beta chain sequence along with its context. The ends lost 6 bases at V and 2 bases at J; junction bases unmatched: 6. CDR3 length: 14 amino acids. In germline, CDR1 is SGHRS, CDR2 YFSETQ. The record originates from a study of T cells in localized non-small cell lung cancer. The method was immunoSEQ multiplex PCR; TCRdb's version includes in-frame clones alone and lacks a portion of them. This sample has 53,000 or so clones, with approximately 91% found just once. The sample was peripheral blood, taken before any cancer treatment. This clonotype originated in a man aged 35-69 years with stage I lung adenocarcinoma. The rearrangement joins TRBV5-1 to TRBJ2-5; 8 bases line up with TRBD1. The CDR3 reads CASTDRGRQETQYF. CDR3 DNA sequence: TGCGCCAGCACCGACAGGGGACGACAAGAGACCCAGTACTTC.